Each of the 32 T cell receptor beta chains below was sequenced from the same sample in a study of blood T cells in healthy people across ages. Next came a second PCR, run for roughly 6 to 11 cycles, which used a sample-barcoded 5' primer along with a J-beta primer mix. Via MiXCR, TCRdb re-called the 5' RACE reads, giving one row per CDR3 protein. The sample includes about 650,000 distinct CDR3 sequences, over 40% of them seen just once. The sequenced material came from blood. Receptor source: a woman aged 80 or older in good health.

The chain uses TRBV6-1 and TRBJ1-5, with a weak D call TRBD1 (5 bases). From germline, CDR1 is MNHNS and CDR2 SASEGT. Trimming cost V 7 bases and J 2 bases, with 15 bases left between them. This CDR3 region has 15 residues. The chain's CDR3 is CASIFRDSGNQPQHF. CDR3 in DNA: TGTGCCAGCATCTTCAGGGATTCCGGCAATCAGCCCCAGCATTTT.

The chain couples TRBV7-6 to TRBJ2-1; the match to TRBD2 covers 10 bases. V dropped 1 base and J dropped 0; count of bases not matched to a gene: 9. CDR3 length: 19 amino acids. Germline V gene data show CDR1 as SGHVS and CDR2 as FNYEAQ. The CDR3 DNA follows: TGTGCCAGCAGCTTAGAGGCACTAGCGGGGTTAAGCTCCTACAATGAGCAGTTCTTC. Its protein product is CASSLEALAGLSSYNEQFF.

The chain has TRBV3-1 and TRBJ1-2, with D possibly matching TRBD1 (6 bases). The germline V gene encodes CDR1 LGHDT and CDR2 YNNKEL (reference sequence). CDR3 size: 15 residues. Deletions cut 0 bases from V and 8 bases from J, with 16 bases between. As DNA, the CDR3 is TGTGCCAGCAGCCAAGATGCCAGGGGCTTGGCGGGCTACACCTTC. It yields the protein CASSQDARGLAGYTF.

The rearrangement uses TRBV30 and TRBJ1-5; possibly TRBD1 for D (5 bases). Trimming stripped 4 bases from V and 10 bases from J, with 17 bases between. This CDR3 has 13 residues. The germline V gene encodes CDR1 GTSNPN and CDR2 SVGIG (reference sequence). Written as DNA, the CDR3 is TGTGCCTGGACCCCTGTAGGGGATCGACCCCAGCATTTT. Translated, it gives CAWTPVGDRPQHF.

J is TRBJ2-1 and V is TRBV29-1; D might be TRBD1 or TRBD2, each matching 5 bases. The V gene lost 4 bases and the J gene lost 4 bases, with 14 bases spanning the gap. The CDR3 totals 14 residues. From germline, CDR1 is SQVTM and CDR2 ANQGSEA. CDR3 region: CSVVVRGQYNEQFF. The DNA of the CDR3 is TGCAGCGTTGTCGTCCGGGGCCAATACAATGAGCAGTTCTTC.

This rearrangement joins TRBV12-3 or TRBV12-4 to TRBJ2-5; tentative D call: TRBD2 (7 bases). Trimming cost V 5 bases and J 0 bases, with 10 bases left between them. This CDR3 is built from 14 residues. CDR3 in amino acids: CASSVRGHQETQYF. The CDR3 bases are TGTGCCAGCAGTGTGCGGGGGCACCAAGAGACCCAGTACTTC.

This clonotype was counted once. A much larger clone lies a single base off, so this may be a read error. V gene TRBV12-3 or TRBV12-4 combines with J gene TRBJ1-2; D possibly corresponds to TRBD1 (6 bases). This CDR3 is built from 14 residues. The V gene lost 4 bases and the J gene lost 1 base, with 10 bases spanning the gap. CDR3 DNA sequence: TGTGCCAGCAGTTACCAGACAGGTAACTATGGCTACACCTTC. It specifies CASSYQTGNYGYTF.

The rearrangement uses TRBV20-1 and TRBJ1-2; no clear D gene. CDR3 length: 13 amino acids. CDR1 and CDR2 (germline): DFQATT, SNEGSKA (reference sequence). V dropped 0 bases and J dropped 2 bases, with 7 bases sitting between them. CDR3 DNA sequence: TGCAGTGCTAGAGACGGGAACAACTATGGCTACACCTTC. Amino acid sequence: CSARDGNNYGYTF.

The J gene is TRBJ2-7, the V gene TRBV29-1; D possibly corresponds to TRBD2 (6 bases). The J call may be incorrect, as the DNA end agrees better with TRBJ2-5. Per germline, CDR1 SQVTM and CDR2 ANQGSEA. The CDR3 runs to 18 residues. Here the CDR3 reads CSVEQTLVGGIFQETQYF. The CDR3 nucleotides are TGCAGCGTTGAACAAACCCTCGTTGGGGGGATCTTCCAAGAGACCCAGTACTTC.

The chain couples TRBV6-1 to TRBJ1-5; D uncertain. The CDR3 totals 12 residues. The germline V and J ends were trimmed by 3 bases and 6 bases, with 6 bases remaining between them. Germline V gene data show CDR1 as MNHNS and CDR2 as SASEGT. DNA of the CDR3: TGTGCCAGCAGTGAGAATTCTCAGCCCCAGCATTTT. The encoded protein is CASSENSQPQHF.

In the case of this clonotype: A read error is possible here, since a much larger clone lies one base away. The chain carries TRBV5-1 and TRBJ1-5; D unresolved. The length of the CDR3 is 15 residues. Trimming pared 0 bases from V and 5 bases from J, leaving 12 bases between. CDR1 SGHRS and CDR2 YFSETQ come from the germline V gene. The DNA for the CDR3 is TGCGCCAGCAGCTTGGCCGGACGGAGCGATCAGCCCCAGCATTTT. This encodes CASSLAGRSDQPQHF.

As concerns this clonotype: A much larger clone differs by one base, so this may be a read error. The CDR3 coding sequence is TGTGCCAGCAGCGTACTAGCCGGTAGTGAGCAGTTCTTC. Protein product: CASSVLAGSEQFF. The gene calls are TRBV7-3 and TRBJ2-1; tentatively, D is TRBD2 (6 bases). Trimming took off 5 bases at V and 9 bases at J, with 14 bases between the two ends. The CDR3 is made up of 13 amino acids. Germline CDR1 SGHTA, CDR2 FQGTGA. Looking up the rest from reference TRBV7-3 and TRBJ2-1 gives the full variable domain: GAGVSQTPSNKVTEKGKYVELRCDPISGHTALYWYRQSLGQGPEFLIYFQGTGAADDSGLPNDRFFAVRPEGSVSTLKIQRTERGDSAVYLCASSVLAGSEQFFGPGTRLTVL.

V usage is TRBV28 and J usage is TRBJ2-7; D possibly corresponds to TRBD2 (5 bases). The V end lost 3 bases, the J end lost 4 bases, and 19 bases lay between the germline ends. CDR3 length: 16 residues. Germline CDR1 MDHEN, CDR2 SYDVKM. The CDR3 nucleotides read TGTGCCAGCAGTTTCGAACTAGTAGTTGAGTTATACGAGCAGTACTTC. Translated: CASSFELVVELYEQYF. Full variable domain (missing parts from reference TRBV28 and TRBJ2-7): DVKVTQSSRYLVKRTGEKVFLECVQDMDHENMFWYRQDPGLGLRLIYFSYDVKMKEKGDIPEGYSVSREKKERFSLILESASTNQTSMYLCASSFELVVELYEQYFGPGTRLTVT.

This clonotype has just a few counts. The J gene is TRBJ2-5, the V gene TRBV5-5, with D possibly TRBD2 on 6 matching bases. This CDR3 has 16 residues. Trimming took 0 bases from V and 3 from J, leaving 15 bases between them. From germline, CDR1 is SGHKS and CDR2 YYEKEE (reference sequence). CDR3 coding DNA: TGTGCCAGCAGCTTGGGGCCGGGACTCCCTAAAGAGACCCAGTACTTC. Its protein product is CASSLGPGLPKETQYF.

The chain is built from TRBV4-3 and TRBJ2-3, with a weak D call TRBD2 (5 bases). The CDR3 contains 17 residues. From germline, CDR1 is LGHNA and CDR2 YSLEER. V lost 4 bases and J lost 2, with 19 bases in between. In DNA form, the CDR3 reads TGCGCCAGCAGCCCGGCTCGGGGTCGGGCGGTCACAGATACGCAGTATTTT. It translates to CASSPARGRAVTDTQYF.

This clonotype was seen ten or more times. The rearrangement joins TRBV29-1 to TRBJ2-6; no definite D call. Germline loops: CDR1 SQVTM, CDR2 ANQGSEA. Trimming removed 7 bases at V and 0 bases at J, with 7 bases between. This CDR3 has 13 amino acids. The CDR3 coding sequence is TGCAGCGCATGCGACTCTGGGGCCAACGTCCTGACTTTC. Amino acids: CSACDSGANVLTF.

The chain has TRBV7-9 and TRBJ2-4, with D possibly being TRBD1 or TRBD2 (5 bases each). The CDR3 spans 13 residues. Germline values: CDR1 SEHNR, CDR2 FQNEAQ (reference sequence). Trimming shortened V by 6 bases and J by 13 bases, and 19 bases separated the two germline ends. CDR3 sequence (DNA): TGTGCCAGCAGTAATTCGGCTGGCTGGGGGCAGTACTTC. This sequence encodes CASSNSAGWGQYF.

CDR3 loop: CASTPIPGSPTYEQYF. CDR3 in DNA: TGTGCCAGCACCCCGATCCCGGGCAGTCCAACCTACGAGCAGTACTTC. The chain is built from TRBV16 and TRBJ2-7; D gene unclear. Germline loops: CDR1 KGHSY, CDR2 FQNENV. The V end lost 7 bases, the J end lost 2 bases, and 21 bases lay between the germline ends. This CDR3 contains 16 residues.

Turning to this clonotype: A junction end diverges from the germline sequence, so it may reflect a read error. The J gene is TRBJ1-5, the V gene TRBV4-2, with D possibly being TRBD1 (5 bases). The CDR3 is 15 residues long. Germline V gene lookup returns CDR1 LGHNA and CDR2 YNFKEQ. This CDR3 is CVSSPDRGGNQPQHF. As DNA, the CDR3 is TGTGTCAGCAGCCCAGACAGAGGGGGCAATCAGCCCCAGCATTTT.

In its sample, this clonotype was seen many times. The chain recombines TRBV12-3 or TRBV12-4 with TRBJ2-1; 8 bases are shared with TRBD1. V was clipped by 5 bases and J by 9 bases; unmatched bases: 12. The CDR3 covers 15 residues. The CDR3 is CASSPGQGRRGEQFF. The CDR3 DNA is TGTGCCAGCAGTCCAGGACAGGGTCGCCGTGGTGAGCAGTTCTTC.

With regard to this clonotype: A much larger clone differs by one base, so this may be a read error. V gene TRBV20-1 combines with J gene TRBJ1-2; D perhaps matches TRBD1 (6 bases). The germline gives CDR1 DFQATT, CDR2 SNEGSKA (reference sequence). Trimming removed 5 bases from V and 4 bases from J, with 14 bases in between. The CDR3 is 13 residues long. CDR3 in amino acids: CSARTGSGYGYTF. The CDR3 bases are TGCAGTGCTCGAACAGGGTCGGGCTATGGCTACACCTTC.

The chain employs TRBV7-9 and TRBJ2-7; 13 positions match TRBD2. Germline trimming cut 5 bases from V and 5 bases from J; bases unmatched to any gene: 9. Germline V CDR1 and CDR2: SEHNR, FQNEAQ (reference sequence). This CDR3 is 16 amino acids long. The CDR3 spells CASSPRTSGGSNEQYF. The CDR3 DNA is TGTGCCAGCAGCCCAAGGACTAGCGGGGGTTCCAACGAGCAGTACTTC.

Remarks on this clonotype: A much larger clone differs from this one at a single base, so this may be a read error. The chain has TRBV9 and TRBJ2-5; a weak D match, TRBD2 (6 bases). Germline lookup yields CDR1 SGDLS and CDR2 YYNGEE. The CDR3 totals 16 residues. This chain's CDR3 is CASSAVGGVLQGTQYF. In DNA form, the CDR3 reads TGTGCCAGCAGCGCCGTAGGAGGGGTCCTACAAGGGACCCAGTACTTC.

This chain links TRBV7-2 with TRBJ2-7; 13 nucleotides line up with TRBD2. The closer fit of TRBJ2-5 to the DNA end suggests the J call may be wrong. The germline CDR1 and CDR2 sequences are SGHTA and FQGNSA. This CDR3 is built from 15 residues. The CDR3 region has the DNA TGTGCCAGCAGCACTAGCGGGGGGGGCTTAGAGACCCAGTACTTC. Protein product: CASSTSGGGLETQYF.

This clonotype has a single count. V gene TRBV6-2 or TRBV6-3 combines with J gene TRBJ2-7, with a weak D call TRBD1 (6 bases). This CDR3 is 15 amino acids long. The V end lost 3 bases, the J end lost 1 base, and 13 bases lay between the germline ends. CDR1 is MNHEY and CDR2 is SVGEGT in the germline V gene. CDR3 sequence (DNA): TGTGCCAGCAGTTATAAGGGACACGCATCCTACGAGCAGTACTTC. As protein: CASSYKGHASYEQYF.

The V and J genes are TRBV4-3 and TRBJ2-3; TRBD1 or TRBD2 may be the D gene (5 bases each). V was shortened by 2 bases and J by 8 bases, with 11 bases between the two germline ends. The CDR3 is 13 amino acids. Germline CDR1 reads LGHNA; CDR2 reads YSLEER. The CDR3 protein is CASSQRDGGTQYF. CDR3 DNA: TGCGCCAGCAGCCAACGCGATGGGGGTACGCAGTATTTT.

This clonotype was seen at least ten times. As DNA, the CDR3 is TGTGCCAGCAGCTCCCGGACAGGGTCAGATACGCAGTATTTT. Protein sequence: CASSSRTGSDTQYF. The rearrangement links TRBV13 to TRBJ2-3, with 8 bases that match TRBD1. The CDR3 sequence is 14 residues long. The trim removed 4 bases at V and 4 bases at J, leaving 4 bases unmatched. Germline lookup yields CDR1 PRHDT and CDR2 FYEKMQ (reference sequence).

As for this clonotype: A read error is possible here, since a much larger clone lies one base away. The chain combines TRBV5-1 with TRBJ2-5; possible D gene TRBD1, 6 bases. V was cut by 1 base and J by 11 bases, with 18 bases left in between. Looked up from germline, CDR1 is SGHRS and CDR2 is YFSETQ. There are 14 residues in the CDR3. For the CDR3, the DNA is TGCGCCAGCAGCTTGCTACAGGGCTACAATGAGCAGTACTTC. Translated: CASSLLQGYNEQYF.

The rearrangement joins TRBV5-1 to TRBJ1-1; the D gene is possibly TRBD1 (5 bases). Germline lookup yields CDR1 SGHRS and CDR2 YFSETQ. V lost 5 bases and J 9 bases, leaving 26 bases between the germline ends. CDR3 length: 16 residues. Written as DNA, the CDR3 is TGCGCCAGCAGGTTCGAATCGGCAGGAGGACTGGACAAAGCTTTCTTT. Its protein product is CASRFESAGGLDKAFF. The full variable domain, with the rest looked up from reference TRBV5-1 and TRBJ1-1, is KAGVTQTPRYLIKTRGQQVTLSCSPISGHRSVSWYQQTPGQGLQFLFEYFSETQRNKGNFPGRFSGRQFSNSRSEMNVSTLELGDSALYLCASRFESAGGLDKAFFGQGTRLTVV.

This clonotype was seen a few times. J is TRBJ1-4 and V is TRBV5-1; D might be TRBD1 (5 bases). CDR3 length equals 14 residues. The germline V gene has CDR1 SGHRS and CDR2 YFSETQ. Trimming pared 1 base from V and 7 bases from J, leaving 11 bases between. The CDR3 DNA reads TGCGCCAGCAGCTTGCAGGGAAGGTCTGAAAAACTGTTTTTT. Translation gives CASSLQGRSEKLFF.

This clonotype was observed a few times. This may be a read error, as it is one base from a much larger clone. The chain carries TRBV6-5 and TRBJ2-2; possibly TRBD2 for D (6 bases). This CDR3 region has 17 residues. Deletions cut 0 bases from V and 6 bases from J, with 17 bases between. Germline assignment: CDR1 MNHEY and CDR2 SVGAGI. The CDR3: CASSYSNGDSQSGELFF. The CDR3 nucleotides read TGTGCCAGCAGTTACTCCAACGGGGACTCACAGTCCGGGGAGCTGTTTTTT.

In this sample, this clonotype turned up a few times. J is TRBJ2-1 and V is TRBV12-3 or TRBV12-4; tentatively, D is TRBD1 (6 bases). The ends were cut back, 4 bases at V and 7 bases at J, with 14 bases in the middle. The CDR3 runs 14 residues. CDR3 nucleotide sequence: TGTGCCAGCAGTTCCGGGACAATATTGAATGAGCAGTTCTTC. Encoded protein: CASSSGTILNEQFF.